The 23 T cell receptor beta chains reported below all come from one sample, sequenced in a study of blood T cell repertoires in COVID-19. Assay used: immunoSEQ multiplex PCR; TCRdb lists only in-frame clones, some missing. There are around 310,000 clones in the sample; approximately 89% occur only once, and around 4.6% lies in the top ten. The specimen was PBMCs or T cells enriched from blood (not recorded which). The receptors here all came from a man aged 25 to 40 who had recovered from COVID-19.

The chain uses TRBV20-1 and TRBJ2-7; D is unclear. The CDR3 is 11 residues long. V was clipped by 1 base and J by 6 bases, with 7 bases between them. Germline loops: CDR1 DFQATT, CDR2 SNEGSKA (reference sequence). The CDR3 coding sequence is TGCAGTGCTAGAGGAGTCTCCGAGCAGTACTTC. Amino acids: CSARGVSEQYF.

The chain's CDR3 is CASSPPGTGGSYTF. CDR3 DNA: TGTGCCAGCTCACCACCAGGGACAGGGGGAAGCTACACCTTC. The chain carries TRBV18 and TRBJ1-2; 11 nucleotides line up with TRBD1. The CDR3 runs to 14 residues. Germline CDR1 is KGHSH and CDR2 is LQKENI. Germline trimming cut 0 bases from V and 9 bases from J; bases unmatched to any gene: 3.

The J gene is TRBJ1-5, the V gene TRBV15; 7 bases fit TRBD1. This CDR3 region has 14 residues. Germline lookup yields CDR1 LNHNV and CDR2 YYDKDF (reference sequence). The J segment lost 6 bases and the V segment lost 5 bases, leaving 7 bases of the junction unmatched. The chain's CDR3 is CATSPDRVTQPQHF. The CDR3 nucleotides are TGTGCCACCAGCCCCGACAGGGTAACTCAGCCCCAGCATTTT.

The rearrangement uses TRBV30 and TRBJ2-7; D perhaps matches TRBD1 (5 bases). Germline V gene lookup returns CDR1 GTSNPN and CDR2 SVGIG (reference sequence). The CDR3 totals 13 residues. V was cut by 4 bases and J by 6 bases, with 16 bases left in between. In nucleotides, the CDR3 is TGTGCCTGGATGCAGGGTTGGACGGGCGAGCAGTACTTC. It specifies CAWMQGWTGEQYF.

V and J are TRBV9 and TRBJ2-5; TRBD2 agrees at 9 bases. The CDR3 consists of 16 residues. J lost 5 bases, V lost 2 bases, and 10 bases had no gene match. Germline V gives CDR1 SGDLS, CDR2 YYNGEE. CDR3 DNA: TGTGCCAGCAGCGTTCTCGCGGGGGGGCCCTCGGAGACCCAGTACTTC. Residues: CASSVLAGGPSETQYF.

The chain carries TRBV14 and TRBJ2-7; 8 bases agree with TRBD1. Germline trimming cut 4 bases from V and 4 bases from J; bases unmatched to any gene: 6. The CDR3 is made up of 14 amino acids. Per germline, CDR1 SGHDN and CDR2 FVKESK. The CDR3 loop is CASSLGDRSYEQYF. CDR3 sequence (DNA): TGTGCCAGCAGCCTCGGGGACAGGTCATACGAGCAGTACTTC.

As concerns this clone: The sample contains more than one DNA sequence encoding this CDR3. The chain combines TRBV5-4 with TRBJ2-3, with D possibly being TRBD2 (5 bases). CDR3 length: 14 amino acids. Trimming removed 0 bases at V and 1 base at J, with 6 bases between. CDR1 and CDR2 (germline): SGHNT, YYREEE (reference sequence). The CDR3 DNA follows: TGTGCCAGCAGCTTGGGGGGAGGCACAGATACGCAGTATTTT. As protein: CASSLGGGTDTQYF.

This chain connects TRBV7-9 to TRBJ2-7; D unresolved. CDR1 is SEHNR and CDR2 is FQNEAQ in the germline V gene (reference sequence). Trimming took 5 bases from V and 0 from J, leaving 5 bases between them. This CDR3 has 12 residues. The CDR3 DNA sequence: TGTGCCAGCAGCCCAGGCTCCTACGAGCAGTACTTC. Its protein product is CASSPGSYEQYF.

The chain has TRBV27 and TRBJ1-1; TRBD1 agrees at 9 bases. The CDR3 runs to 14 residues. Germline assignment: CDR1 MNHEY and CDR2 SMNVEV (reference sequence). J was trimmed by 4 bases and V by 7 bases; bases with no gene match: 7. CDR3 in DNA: TGTGCCAGCACCTTGACAGGGGGAGGCACTGAAGCTTTCTTT. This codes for CASTLTGGGTEAFF.

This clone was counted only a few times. CDR3 protein: CASSPLGTYTEAFF. The CDR3 DNA sequence: TGTGCCAGCTCACCTTTGGGCACCTACACTGAAGCTTTCTTT. This chain connects TRBV18 to TRBJ1-1, with D uncertain. Trimming left V 3 bases short and J 3 bases short, with 11 bases between. Germline V gene data show CDR1 as KGHSH and CDR2 as LQKENI. There are 14 residues in the CDR3.

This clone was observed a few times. The CDR3 loop reads CASSLPNSYEQYF. CDR3 sequence (DNA): TGCGCCAGCAGCTTGCCCAACTCCTACGAGCAGTACTTC. The chain is built from TRBV5-1 and TRBJ2-7; D is ambiguous. Trimming removed 1 base from V and 0 bases from J, with 5 bases in between. The CDR3 totals 13 residues. Germline V CDR1 and CDR2: SGHRS, YFSETQ.

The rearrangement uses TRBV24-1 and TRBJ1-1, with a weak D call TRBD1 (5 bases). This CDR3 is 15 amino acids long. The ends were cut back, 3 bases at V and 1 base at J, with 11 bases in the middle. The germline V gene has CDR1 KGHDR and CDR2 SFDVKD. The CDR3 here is CATSDPAGPNTEAFF. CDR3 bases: TGTGCCACCAGTGATCCTGCGGGGCCGAACACTGAAGCTTTCTTT.

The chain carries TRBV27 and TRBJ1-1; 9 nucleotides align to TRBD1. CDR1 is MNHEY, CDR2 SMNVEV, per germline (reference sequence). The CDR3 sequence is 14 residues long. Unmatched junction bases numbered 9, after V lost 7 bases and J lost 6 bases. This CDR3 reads CASKLQGAVAEAFF. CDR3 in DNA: TGTGCCAGCAAGTTACAGGGGGCGGTCGCTGAAGCTTTCTTT.

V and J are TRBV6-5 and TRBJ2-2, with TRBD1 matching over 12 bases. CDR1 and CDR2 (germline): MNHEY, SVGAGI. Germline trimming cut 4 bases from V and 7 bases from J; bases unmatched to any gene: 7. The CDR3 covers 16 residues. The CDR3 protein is CASSSPGQGAGGELFF. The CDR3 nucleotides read TGTGCCAGCAGTTCTCCGGGACAGGGGGCTGGCGGGGAGCTGTTTTTT.

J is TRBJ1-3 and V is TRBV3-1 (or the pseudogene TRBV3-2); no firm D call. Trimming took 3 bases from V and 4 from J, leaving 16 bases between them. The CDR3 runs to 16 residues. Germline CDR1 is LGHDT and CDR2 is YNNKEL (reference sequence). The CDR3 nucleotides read TGTGCCAGCAGCCACGGTCTAACGCTCGTAGGAAACACCATATATTTT. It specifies CASSHGLTLVGNTIYF.

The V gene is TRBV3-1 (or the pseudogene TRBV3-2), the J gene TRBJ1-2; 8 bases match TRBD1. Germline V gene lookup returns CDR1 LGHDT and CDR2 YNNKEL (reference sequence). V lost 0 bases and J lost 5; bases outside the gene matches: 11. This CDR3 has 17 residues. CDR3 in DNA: TGTGCCAGCAGCCAAGACCCCGCCACAGGGGGACTTTATGGCTACACCTTC. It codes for CASSQDPATGGLYGYTF.

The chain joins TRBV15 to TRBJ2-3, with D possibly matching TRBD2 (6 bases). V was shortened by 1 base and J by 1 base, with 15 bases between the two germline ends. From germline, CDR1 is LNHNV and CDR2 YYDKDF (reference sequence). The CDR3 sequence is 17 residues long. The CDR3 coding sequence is TGTGCCACCAGCAGAGGGGGGGAATCCCATGGCACAGATACGCAGTATTTT. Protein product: CATSRGGESHGTDTQYF.

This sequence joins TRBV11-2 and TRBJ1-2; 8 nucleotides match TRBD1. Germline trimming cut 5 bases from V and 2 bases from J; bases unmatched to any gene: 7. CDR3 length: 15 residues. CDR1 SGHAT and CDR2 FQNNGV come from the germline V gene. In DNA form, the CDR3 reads TGTGCCAGCAGCCCCTCAGGACAGGGCAACTATGGCTACACCTTC. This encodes CASSPSGQGNYGYTF. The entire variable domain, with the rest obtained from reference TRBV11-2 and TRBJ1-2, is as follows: EAGVAQSPRYKIIEKRQSVAFWCNPISGHATLYWYQQILGQGPKLLIQFQNNGVVDDSQLPKDRFSAERLKGVDSTLKIQPAKLEDSAVYLCASSPSGQGNYGYTFGSGTRLTVV.

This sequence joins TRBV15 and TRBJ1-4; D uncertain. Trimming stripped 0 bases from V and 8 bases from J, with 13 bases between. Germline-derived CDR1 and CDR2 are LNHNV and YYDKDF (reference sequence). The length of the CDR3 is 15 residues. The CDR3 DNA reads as TGTGCCACCAGCAGAGATCTCAGGCAGCCAGAAAAACTGTTTTTT. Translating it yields CATSRDLRQPEKLFF.

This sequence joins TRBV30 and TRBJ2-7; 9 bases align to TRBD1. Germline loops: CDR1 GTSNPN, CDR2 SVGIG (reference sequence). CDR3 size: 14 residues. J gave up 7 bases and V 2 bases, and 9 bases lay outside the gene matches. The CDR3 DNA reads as TGTGCCTGGAGTTACCGACAGGGGGATAAGGAGCAGTACTTC. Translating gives CAWSYRQGDKEQYF. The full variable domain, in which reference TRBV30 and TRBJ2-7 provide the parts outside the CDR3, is SQTIHQWPATLVQPVGSPLSLECTVEGTSNPNLYWYRQAAGRGLQLLFYSVGIGQISSEVPQNLSASRPQDRQFILSSKKLLLSDSGFYLCAWSYRQGDKEQYFGPGTRLTVT.

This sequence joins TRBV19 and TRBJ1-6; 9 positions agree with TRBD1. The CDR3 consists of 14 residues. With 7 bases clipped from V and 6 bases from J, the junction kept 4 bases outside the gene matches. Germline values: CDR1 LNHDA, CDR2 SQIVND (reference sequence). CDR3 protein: CASNLGQGNSPLHF. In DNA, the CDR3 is TGTGCCAGTAACTTGGGACAGGGTAATTCACCCCTCCACTTT.

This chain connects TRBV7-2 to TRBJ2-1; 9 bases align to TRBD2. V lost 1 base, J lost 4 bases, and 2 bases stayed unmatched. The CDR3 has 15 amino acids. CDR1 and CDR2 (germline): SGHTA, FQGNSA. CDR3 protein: CASSLGRGGYNEQFF. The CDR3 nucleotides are TGTGCCAGCAGCTTAGGGCGGGGGGGATACAATGAGCAGTTCTTC.

In DNA, the CDR3 is TGTGCCAGCAGCCAAAATACGGGGGGGCCGGGAGATACGCAGTATTTT. Protein: CASSQNTGGPGDTQYF. The V call is TRBV3-1 (or the pseudogene TRBV3-2), the J call TRBJ2-3; 8 bases are shared with TRBD2. Germline assignment: CDR1 LGHDT and CDR2 YNNKEL (reference sequence). There are 16 residues in the CDR3. J gave up 5 bases and V 2 bases, and 9 bases lay outside the gene matches.